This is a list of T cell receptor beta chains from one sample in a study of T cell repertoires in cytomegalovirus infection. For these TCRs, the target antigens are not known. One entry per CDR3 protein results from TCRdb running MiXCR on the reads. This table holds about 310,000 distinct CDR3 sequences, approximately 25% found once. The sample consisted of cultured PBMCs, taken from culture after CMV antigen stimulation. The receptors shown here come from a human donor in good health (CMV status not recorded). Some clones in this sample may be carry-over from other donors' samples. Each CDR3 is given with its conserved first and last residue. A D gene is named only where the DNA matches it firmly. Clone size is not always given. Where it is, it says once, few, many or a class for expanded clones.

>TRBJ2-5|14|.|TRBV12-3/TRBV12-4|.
TGTGCCAGCAGCTACCTGACAGTTCAAGAGACCCAGTACTTC
CASSYLTVQETQYF
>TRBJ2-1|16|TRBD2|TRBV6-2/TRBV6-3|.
TGTGCCAGCAGAACCACTAGCGGGAGACCCCTTGAGGTGCAGTTCTTC
CASRTTSGRPLEVQFF
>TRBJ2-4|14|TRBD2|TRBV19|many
TGTGCCAGTAGTCCGGGAGGGACCAAAAACATTCAGTACTTC
CASSPGGTKNIQYF
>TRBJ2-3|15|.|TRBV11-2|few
TGTGCCAGCAGCTTAGTTTCTACTGGCCCAGATACGCAGTATTTT
CASSLVSTGPDTQYF
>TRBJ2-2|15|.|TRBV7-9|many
TGTGCCAGCAGACCTGCCGGGGATTACACCGGGGAGCTGTTTTTT
CASRPAGDYTGELFF
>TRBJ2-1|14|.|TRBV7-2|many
TGTGCCAGCAGCCTCACGACTAGGCGCAATGAGCAGTTCTTC
CASSLTTRRNEQFF
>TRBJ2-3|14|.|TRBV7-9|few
TGTGCCAGCAGCTTAGCGCACAGTACAGATACGCAGTATTTT
CASSLAHSTDTQYF
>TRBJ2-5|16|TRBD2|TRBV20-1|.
TGCAGTGCAACGGGACTAGCGGGAGAACTCCAAGAGACCCAGTACTTC
CSATGLAGELQETQYF
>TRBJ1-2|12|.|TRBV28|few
TGTGCCAGTAAACAGGGCTACTATGGCTACACCTTC
CASKQGYYGYTF
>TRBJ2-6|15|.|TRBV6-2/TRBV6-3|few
TGTGCCAGCAGTTGGGAGTTGGCTGGGGCCAACGTCCTGACTTTC
CASSWELAGANVLTF
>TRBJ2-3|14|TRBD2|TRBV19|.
TGTGCCAGTAGCCGAGGGCGGGAGGCAGATACGCAGTATTTT
CASSRGREADTQYF
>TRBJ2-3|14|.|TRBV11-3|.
TGTGCCAGCAGCTTAGGCCGGGACACAGATACGCAGTATTTT
CASSLGRDTDTQYF
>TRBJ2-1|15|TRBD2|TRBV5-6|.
TGTGCCAGCAGCGTGACTAGCGGGAGGGCCCCTGAGCAGTTCTTC
CASSVTSGRAPEQFF
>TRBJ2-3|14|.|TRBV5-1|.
TGCGCCAGCAGCTCCTTCCCAGCCTCAGATACGCAGTATTTT
CASSSFPASDTQYF
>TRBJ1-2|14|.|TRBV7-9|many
TGTGCCAGCAGCTTAAACGGTCAGGGCTATGGCTACACCTTC
CASSLNGQGYGYTF
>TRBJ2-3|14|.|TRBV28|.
TGTGCCACCAGCCCCAATCACTCCACAGATACGCAGTATTTT
CATSPNHSTDTQYF
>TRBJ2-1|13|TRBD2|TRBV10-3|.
TGTGCCAGCGCCGGGACTAGCGAGAATGAGCAGTTCTTC
CASAGTSENEQFF
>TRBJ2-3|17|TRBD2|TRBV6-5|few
TGTGCCAGCAGTTTAAATCCCATAGCGGGAGCCACAGATACGCAGTATTTT
CASSLNPIAGATDTQYF
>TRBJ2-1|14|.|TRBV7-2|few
TGTGCCAGCAGCTTAGTCGAGCTTCACAATGAGCAGTTCTTC
CASSLVELHNEQFF
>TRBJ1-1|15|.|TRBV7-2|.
TGTGCCAGCAGCTCCGGGCAGGGGCTTTCCCTTGAAGCTTTCTTT
CASSSGQGLSLEAFF
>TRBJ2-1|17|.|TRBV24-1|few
TGTGCCACCAGTGATTTTACGAGCACTGGATATTACAATGAGCAGTTCTTC
CATSDFTSTGYYNEQFF
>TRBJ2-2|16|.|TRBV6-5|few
TGTGCCAGCCAGCGGGTGTACGGCAGACTGACCGGGGAGCTGTTTTTT
CASQRVYGRLTGELFF
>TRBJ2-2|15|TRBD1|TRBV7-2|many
TGTGCCAGCAGCCGGACAGGGGGCGCGCCCGGGGAGCTGTTTTTT
CASSRTGGAPGELFF
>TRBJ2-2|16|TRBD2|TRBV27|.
TGTGCCAGCAGTCCTTGGACTAGCGGGAGAACCGGGGAGCTGTTTTTT
CASSPWTSGRTGELFF
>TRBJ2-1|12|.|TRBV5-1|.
TGCGCCAGCAGCTTGAGTCTGGATGAGCAGTTCTTC
CASSLSLDEQFF
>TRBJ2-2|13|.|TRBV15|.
TGTGCCACCAGCGCAGTCTCTGGCGGGGAGCTGTTTTTT
CATSAVSGGELFF
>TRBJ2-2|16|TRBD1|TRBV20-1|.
TGCAGTGCTAGTAGAGAAGGCGGACAGGGGACCGGGGAGCTGTTTTTT
CSASREGGQGTGELFF
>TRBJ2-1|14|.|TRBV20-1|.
TGCAGTGCTACAACGTATTCCCACCTGGATGAGCAGTTCTTC
CSATTYSHLDEQFF
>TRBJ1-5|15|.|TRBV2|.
TGTGCCAGCAGTGAGGACGGCTTGAGCAATCAGCCCCAGCATTTT
CASSEDGLSNQPQHF
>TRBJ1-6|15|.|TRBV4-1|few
TGCGCCAGCAGCCAAGAAGTTGGAGGTAATTCACCCCTCCACTTT
CASSQEVGGNSPLHF
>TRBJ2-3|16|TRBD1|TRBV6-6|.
TGTGCCAGCAGTGGATGGACAGGGCGAGGAGGAGATACGCAGTATTTT
CASSGWTGRGGDTQYF
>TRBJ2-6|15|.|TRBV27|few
TGTGCCAGCAGTTTAGAGGTTTCTGGGGCCAACGTCCTGACTTTC
CASSLEVSGANVLTF
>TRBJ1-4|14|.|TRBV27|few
TGTGCCAGCAGAGGCGCAGGAACTAATGAAAAACTGTTTTTT
CASRGAGTNEKLFF
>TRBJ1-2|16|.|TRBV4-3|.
TGCGCCAGCAGCCCAGAGATGGCGACTCACAACTATGGCTACACCTTC
CASSPEMATHNYGYTF
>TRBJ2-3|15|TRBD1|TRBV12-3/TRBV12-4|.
TGTGCCAGCAGCAGTACAGGGGGCGATTCAGATACGCAGTATTTT
CASSSTGGDSDTQYF
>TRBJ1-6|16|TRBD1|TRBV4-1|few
TGCGCCAGCAGCCAAAGGGAGGGGGCGGATCATTCACCCCTCCACTTT
CASSQREGADHSPLHF
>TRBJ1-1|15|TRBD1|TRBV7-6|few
TGTGCCAGCAGCCCCGGGACAGGGGCTTATGCTGAAGCTTTCTTT
CASSPGTGAYAEAFF
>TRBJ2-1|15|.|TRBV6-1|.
TGTGCCAGCGACATGGGAAGCTCCCCATACAATGAGCAGTTCTTC
CASDMGSSPYNEQFF
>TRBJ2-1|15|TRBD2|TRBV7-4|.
TGTGCCAGCAGCCAAAGAGGCCTAGCGGCGGGTGAGCAGTTATTC
CASSQRGLAAGEQLF
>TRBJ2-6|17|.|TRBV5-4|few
TGTGCCAGCAGCAATCCGGGCCAGAGCTCTGGGGCCAACGTCCTGACTTTC
CASSNPGQSSGANVLTF
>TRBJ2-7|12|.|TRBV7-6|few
TGTGCCAGCAGCCCTATCTCGGGAGAGCAGTACTTC
CASSPISGEQYF
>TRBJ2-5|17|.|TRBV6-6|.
TGTGCCAGCAGCCTACTTCCACAGGGCCGGGAGTTAGAGACCCAGTACTTC
CASSLLPQGRELETQYF
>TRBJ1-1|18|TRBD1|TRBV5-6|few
TGTGCCAGCAGCTCCATGACAGGGGGCGCCCAGATGAACACTGAAGCTTTCTTT
CASSSMTGGAQMNTEAFF
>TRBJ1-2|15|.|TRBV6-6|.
TGTGCCAGCAGCCTCCGGGACACAGGGCTCTATGGCTACACCTTC
CASSLRDTGLYGYTF
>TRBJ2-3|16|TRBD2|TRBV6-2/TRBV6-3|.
TGTGCCAGCAGTTACCCGCTAGCGGATTACACAGATACGCAGTATTTT
CASSYPLADYTDTQYF
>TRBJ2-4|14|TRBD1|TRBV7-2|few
TGTGCCAGCAGCAGGGGGCGGGCAAAAAACATTCAGTACTTC
CASSRGRAKNIQYF
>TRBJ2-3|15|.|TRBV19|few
TGTGCCAGTAGTATAGCCGGGACTCTCACAGATACGCAGTATTTT
CASSIAGTLTDTQYF
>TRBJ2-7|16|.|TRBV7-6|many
TGTGCCAGCAGCTTAGATCCGGACCCGAGGACCTACGAGCAGTACTTC
CASSLDPDPRTYEQYF
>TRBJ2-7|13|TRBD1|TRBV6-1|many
TGTGCCAGCAACCTGGGACAGGGCTACGAGCAGTACTTC
CASNLGQGYEQYF
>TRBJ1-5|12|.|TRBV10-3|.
TGTGCCATCAGTTCCAGGGATCAGCCCCAGCATTTT
CAISSRDQPQHF
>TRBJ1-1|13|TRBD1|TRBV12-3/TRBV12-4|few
TGTGCCCTAGGGGGCAGGGGAGGCACTGAAGCTTTCTTT
CALGGRGGTEAFF
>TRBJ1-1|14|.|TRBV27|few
TGTGCCAGCAGTACCACAGGGTCGGACACTGAAGCTTTCTTT
CASSTTGSDTEAFF
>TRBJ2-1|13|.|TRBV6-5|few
TGTGCCAGCAGTTACACGTGGAGGAATGAGCAGTTCTTC
CASSYTWRNEQFF